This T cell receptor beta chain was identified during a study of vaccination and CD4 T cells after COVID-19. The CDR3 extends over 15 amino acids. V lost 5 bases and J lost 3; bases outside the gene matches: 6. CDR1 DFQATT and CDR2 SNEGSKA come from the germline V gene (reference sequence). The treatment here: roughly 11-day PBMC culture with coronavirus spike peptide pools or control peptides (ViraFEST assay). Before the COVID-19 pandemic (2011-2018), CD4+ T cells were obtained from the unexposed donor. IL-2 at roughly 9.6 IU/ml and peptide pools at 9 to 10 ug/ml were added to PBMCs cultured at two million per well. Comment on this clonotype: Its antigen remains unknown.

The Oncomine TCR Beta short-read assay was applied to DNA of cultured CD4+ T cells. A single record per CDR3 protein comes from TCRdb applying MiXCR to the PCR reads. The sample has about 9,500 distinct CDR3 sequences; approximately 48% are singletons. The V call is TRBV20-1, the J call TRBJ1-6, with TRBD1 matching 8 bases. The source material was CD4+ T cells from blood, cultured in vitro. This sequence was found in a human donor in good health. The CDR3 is CSARQGLFYNSPLHF. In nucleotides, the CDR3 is TGCAGTGCTCGACAGGGGCTCTTCTATAATTCACCCCTCCACTTT.